Given below is one T cell receptor (beta chain) in context. Its antigen is currently unknown. The source of the sample is a study of T cell responses to AZD1222 COVID-19 vaccine. Sequencing was performed with immunoSEQ multiplex PCR; in TCRdb, only in-frame clones are kept and a portion is missing. The sample lists 140,000 to 150,000 clones; roughly 92% were seen once. Broader study findings: At 160-218 and 743-854, vaccine-associated CD4 TCRs were dominant, and they spanned spike. The donors showed a predominance of white British ancestry and of females, with possible underestimation of clonal diversity.

Sequencing used peripheral blood, obtained on day 0 of AZD1222 vaccination. The clonotype originates from an adult in good health.

CDR3 sequence (DNA): TGCGCCAGCAGCAACGAAGGACAGGATAGCAATCAGCCCCAGCATTTT. It specifies CASSNEGQDSNQPQHF. The chain employs TRBV5-1 and TRBJ1-5, with 7 bases lining up with TRBD1. The length of the CDR3 is 16 residues. CDR1 is SGHRS and CDR2 is YFSETQ in the germline V gene. Unmatched junction bases numbered 7, after V lost 4 bases and J lost 0 bases.